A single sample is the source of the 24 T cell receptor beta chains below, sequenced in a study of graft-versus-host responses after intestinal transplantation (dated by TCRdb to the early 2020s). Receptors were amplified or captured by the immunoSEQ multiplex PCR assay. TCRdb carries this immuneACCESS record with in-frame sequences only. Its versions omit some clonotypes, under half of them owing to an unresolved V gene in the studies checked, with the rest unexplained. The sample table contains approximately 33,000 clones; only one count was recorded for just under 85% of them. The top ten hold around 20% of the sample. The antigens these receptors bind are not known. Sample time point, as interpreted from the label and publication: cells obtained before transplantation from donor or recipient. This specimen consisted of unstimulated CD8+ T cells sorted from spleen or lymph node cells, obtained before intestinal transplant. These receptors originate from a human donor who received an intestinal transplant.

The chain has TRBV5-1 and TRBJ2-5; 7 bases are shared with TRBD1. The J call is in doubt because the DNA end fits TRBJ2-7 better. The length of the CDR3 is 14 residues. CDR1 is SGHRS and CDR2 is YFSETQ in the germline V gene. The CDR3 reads CASSYDRVPYEQYF. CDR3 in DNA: TGCGCCAGCAGCTACGACAGGGTCCCCTACGAGCAGTACTTC.

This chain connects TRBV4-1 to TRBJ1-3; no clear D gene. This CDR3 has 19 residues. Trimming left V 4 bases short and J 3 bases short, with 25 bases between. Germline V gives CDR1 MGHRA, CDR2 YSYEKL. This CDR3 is CASSLREGWSFGDGNTIYF. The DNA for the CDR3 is TGCGCCAGCAGCCTTAGGGAGGGATGGTCTTTTGGAGATGGAAACACCATATATTTT.

The CDR3 loop is CASSSSAGFLTDTQYF. The CDR3 DNA follows: TGTGCCAGCAGTAGTTCTGCGGGTTTCCTCACAGATACGCAGTATTTT. The chain combines TRBV28 with TRBJ2-3, with D possibly being TRBD2 (5 bases). Germline lookup yields CDR1 MDHEN and CDR2 SYDVKM. Trimming pared 5 bases from V and 2 bases from J, leaving 17 bases between. This CDR3 has 16 residues.

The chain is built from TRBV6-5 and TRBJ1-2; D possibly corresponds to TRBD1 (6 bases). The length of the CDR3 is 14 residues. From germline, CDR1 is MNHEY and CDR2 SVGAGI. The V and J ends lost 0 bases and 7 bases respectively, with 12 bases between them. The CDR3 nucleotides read TGTGCCAGCAGTTACTCGGCTGGGGGCGGTGGCTACACCTTC. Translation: CASSYSAGGGGYTF.

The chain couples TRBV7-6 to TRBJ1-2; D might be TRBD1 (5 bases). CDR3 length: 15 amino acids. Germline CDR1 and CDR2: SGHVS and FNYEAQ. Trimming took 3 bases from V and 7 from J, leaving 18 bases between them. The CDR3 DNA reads TGTGCCAGCAGCTTCCGGGGGACTCCTTCGGGTGGCTACACCTTC. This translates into CASSFRGTPSGGYTF. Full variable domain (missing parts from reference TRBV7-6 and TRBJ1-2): GAGVSQSPRYKVTKRGQDVALRCDPISGHVSLYWYRQALGQGPEFLTYFNYEAQQDKSGLPNDRFSAERPEGSISTLTIQRTEQRDSAMYRCASSFRGTPSGGYTFGSGTRLTVV.

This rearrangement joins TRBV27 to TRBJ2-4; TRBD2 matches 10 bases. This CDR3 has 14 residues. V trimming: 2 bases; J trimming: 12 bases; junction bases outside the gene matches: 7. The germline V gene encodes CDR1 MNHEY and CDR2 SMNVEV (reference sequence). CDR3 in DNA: TGTGCCAGCAGTTTAACCGGGACTAGCGATGCTCAGTACTTC. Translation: CASSLTGTSDAQYF.

The CDR3 nucleotides are TGTGCCAGCACCCCCGCCCGGGACACCTATAGCAATCAGCCCCAGCATTTT. The encoded protein is CASTPARDTYSNQPQHF. The chain combines TRBV28 with TRBJ1-5, with a possible D match to TRBD1 (6 bases). Trimming took 7 bases from V and 0 from J, leaving 19 bases between them. Germline V gene lookup returns CDR1 MDHEN and CDR2 SYDVKM. This CDR3 is 17 amino acids long.

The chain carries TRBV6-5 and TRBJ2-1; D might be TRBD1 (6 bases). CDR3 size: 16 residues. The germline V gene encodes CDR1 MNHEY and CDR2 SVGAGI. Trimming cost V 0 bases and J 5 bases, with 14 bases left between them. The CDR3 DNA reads TGTGCCAGCAGTTACTCGATCGTCAGGGACAACAATGAGCAGTTCTTC. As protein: CASSYSIVRDNNEQFF.

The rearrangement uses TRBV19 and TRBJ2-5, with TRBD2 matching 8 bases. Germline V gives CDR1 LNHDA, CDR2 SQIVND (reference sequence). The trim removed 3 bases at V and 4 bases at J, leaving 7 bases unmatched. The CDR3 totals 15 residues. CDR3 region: CASSISGSYGETQYF. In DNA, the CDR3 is TGTGCCAGTAGTATCAGCGGGAGTTACGGAGAGACCCAGTACTTC.

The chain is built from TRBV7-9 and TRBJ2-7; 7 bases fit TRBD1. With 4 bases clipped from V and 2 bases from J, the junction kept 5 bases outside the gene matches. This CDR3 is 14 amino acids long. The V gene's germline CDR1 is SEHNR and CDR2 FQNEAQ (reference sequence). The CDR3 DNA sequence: TGTGCCAGCAGCTCGCCGGGACAGCCCTACGAGCAGTACTTC. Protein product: CASSSPGQPYEQYF.

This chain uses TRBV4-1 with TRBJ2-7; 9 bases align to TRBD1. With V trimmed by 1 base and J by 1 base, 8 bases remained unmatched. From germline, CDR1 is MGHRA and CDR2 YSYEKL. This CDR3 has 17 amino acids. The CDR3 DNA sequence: TGCGCCAGCAGCCAAGCGGCGGGACAGGGTGAATCCTACGAGCAGTACTTC. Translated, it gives CASSQAAGQGESYEQYF.

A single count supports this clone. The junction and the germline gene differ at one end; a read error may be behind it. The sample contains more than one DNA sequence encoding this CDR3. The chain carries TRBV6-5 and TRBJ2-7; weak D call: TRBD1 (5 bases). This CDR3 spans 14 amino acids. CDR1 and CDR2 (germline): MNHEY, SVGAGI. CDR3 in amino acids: CASSSGHSSYEQYF. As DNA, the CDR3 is TGTGCCAGTAGTTCTGGACACAGCTCCTACGAGCAGTACTTC.

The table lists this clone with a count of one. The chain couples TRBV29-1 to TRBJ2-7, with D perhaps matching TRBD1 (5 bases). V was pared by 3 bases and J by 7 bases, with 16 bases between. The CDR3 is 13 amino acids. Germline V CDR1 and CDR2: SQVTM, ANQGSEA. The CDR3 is CSVEPRGFGEQYF. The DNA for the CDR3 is TGCAGCGTTGAGCCTAGGGGATTCGGGGAGCAGTACTTC.

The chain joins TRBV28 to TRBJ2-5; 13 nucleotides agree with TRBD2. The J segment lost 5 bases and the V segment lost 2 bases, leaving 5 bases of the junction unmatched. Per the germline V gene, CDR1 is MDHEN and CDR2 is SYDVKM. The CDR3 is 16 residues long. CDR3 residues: CASSLPTSGGRETQYF. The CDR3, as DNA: TGTGCCAGCAGTTTACCGACTAGCGGGGGGAGGGAGACCCAGTACTTC.

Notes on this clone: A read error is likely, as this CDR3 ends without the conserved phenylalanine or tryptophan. The CDR3 DNA sequence: TGCGCCAGCAGCTTGGGCCCCCGACGCGGGGGGCATCGTGGCTACACCCTC. It specifies CASSLGPRRGGHRGYTL. V gene TRBV5-1 combines with J gene TRBJ1-2; a possible D gene is TRBD1 (6 bases). Germline lookup yields CDR1 SGHRS and CDR2 YFSETQ. Deletions cut 0 bases from V and 7 bases from J, with 22 bases between. The CDR3 runs to 17 residues.

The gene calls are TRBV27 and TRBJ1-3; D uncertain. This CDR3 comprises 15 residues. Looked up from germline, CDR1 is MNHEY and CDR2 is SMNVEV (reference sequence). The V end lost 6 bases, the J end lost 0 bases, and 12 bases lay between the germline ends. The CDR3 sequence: CASSRDMSSGNTIYF. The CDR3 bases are TGTGCCAGCAGCCGTGACATGAGCTCTGGAAACACCATATATTTT.

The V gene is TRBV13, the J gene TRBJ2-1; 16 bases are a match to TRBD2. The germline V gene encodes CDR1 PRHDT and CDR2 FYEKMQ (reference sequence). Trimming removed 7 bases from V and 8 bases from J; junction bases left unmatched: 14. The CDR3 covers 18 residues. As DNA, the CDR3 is TGTGCCAGCAACCAATACGCCGGGACTAGCGGGGGGGCCGATGAGCAGTTCTTC. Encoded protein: CASNQYAGTSGGADEQFF.

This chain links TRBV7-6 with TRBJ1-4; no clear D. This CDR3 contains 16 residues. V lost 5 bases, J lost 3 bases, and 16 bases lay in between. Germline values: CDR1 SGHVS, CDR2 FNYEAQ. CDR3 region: CASSARGWRANEKLFF. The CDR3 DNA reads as TGTGCCAGCAGCGCCCGCGGGTGGAGGGCTAATGAAAAACTGTTTTTT. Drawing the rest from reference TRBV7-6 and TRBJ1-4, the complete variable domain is GAGVSQSPRYKVTKRGQDVALRCDPISGHVSLYWYRQALGQGPEFLTYFNYEAQQDKSGLPNDRFSAERPEGSISTLTIQRTEQRDSAMYRCASSARGWRANEKLFFGSGTQLSVL.

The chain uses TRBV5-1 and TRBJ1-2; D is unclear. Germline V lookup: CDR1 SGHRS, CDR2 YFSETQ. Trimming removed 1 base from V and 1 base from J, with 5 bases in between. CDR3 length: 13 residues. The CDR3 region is CASSLKSNYGYTF. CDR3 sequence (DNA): TGCGCCAGCAGCTTGAAGAGTAACTATGGCTACACCTTC.

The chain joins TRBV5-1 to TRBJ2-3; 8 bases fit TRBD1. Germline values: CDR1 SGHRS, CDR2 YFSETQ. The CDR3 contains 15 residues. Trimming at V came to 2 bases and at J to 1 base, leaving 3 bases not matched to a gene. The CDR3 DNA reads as TGCGCCAGCAGCTTATCGACAGGGGGCACAGATACGCAGTATTTT. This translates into CASSLSTGGTDTQYF.

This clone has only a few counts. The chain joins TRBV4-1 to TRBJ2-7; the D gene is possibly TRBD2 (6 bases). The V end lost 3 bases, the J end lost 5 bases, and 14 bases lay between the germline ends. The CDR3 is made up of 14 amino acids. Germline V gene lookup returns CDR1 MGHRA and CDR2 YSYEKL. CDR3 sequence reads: CASSQGDLFNEQYF. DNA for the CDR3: TGCGCCAGCAGCCAGGGGGACTTATTCAACGAGCAGTACTTC.

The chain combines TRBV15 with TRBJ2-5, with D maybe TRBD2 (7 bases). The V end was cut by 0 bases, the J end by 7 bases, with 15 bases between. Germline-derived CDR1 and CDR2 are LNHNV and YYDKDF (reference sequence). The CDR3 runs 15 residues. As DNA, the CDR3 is TGTGCCACCAGCAGAGATCGGGGGGCGAAAGGGACCCAGTACTTC. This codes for CATSRDRGAKGTQYF.

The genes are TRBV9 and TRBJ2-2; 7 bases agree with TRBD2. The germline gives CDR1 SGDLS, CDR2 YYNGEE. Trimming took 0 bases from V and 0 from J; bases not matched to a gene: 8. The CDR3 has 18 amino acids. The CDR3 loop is CASSVAGSAGTNTGELFF. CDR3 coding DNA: TGTGCCAGCAGCGTAGCAGGATCAGCGGGAACGAACACCGGGGAGCTGTTTTTT.

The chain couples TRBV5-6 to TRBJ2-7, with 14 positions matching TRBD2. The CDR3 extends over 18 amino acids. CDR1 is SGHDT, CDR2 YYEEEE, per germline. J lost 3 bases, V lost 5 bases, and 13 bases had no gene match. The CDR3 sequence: CASSFPGLAGEPGYEQYF. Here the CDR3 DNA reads TGTGCCAGCAGTTTTCCGGGACTAGCGGGGGAACCTGGCTACGAGCAGTACTTC.